This is a list of T cell receptor beta chains from one sample in a study of T cell responses to AZD1222 COVID-19 vaccine. Assay used: immunoSEQ multiplex PCR; TCRdb lists only in-frame clones, some missing. Of some 130,000 clones listed, just under 95% are singletons. Specimen: peripheral blood, collected 28 days after the second AZD1222 dose. The receptors originated from an adult who received the AZD1222 COVID-19 vaccine. The CDR3 runs from the conserved cysteine through the conserved F or W.

v_call: TRBV5-5; j_call: TRBJ2-2; cdr3_aa: CASSGWGRGTGELFF
v_call: TRBV6-1; j_call: TRBJ1-1; cdr3_aa: CASSEATGWTEAFF
v_call: TRBV5-1; j_call: TRBJ2-5; cdr3_aa: CASSFAGYREETQYF
v_call: TRBV13; j_call: TRBJ2-2; cdr3_aa: CASIGLGIVNTGELFF
v_call: TRBV14; j_call: TRBJ2-3; cdr3_aa: CASSQATSGGAPTDTQYF
v_call: TRBV18; j_call: TRBJ1-6; cdr3_aa: CASSGGSYNSPLHF
v_call: TRBV7-3; j_call: TRBJ2-1; cdr3_aa: CASSPGANNEQFF
v_call: TRBV19; j_call: TRBJ2-7; cdr3_aa: CASSYRQGAPYEQYF
v_call: TRBV20-1; j_call: TRBJ1-1; cdr3_aa: CRPLGVTEAFF
v_call: TRBV2; j_call: TRBJ2-2; cdr3_aa: CASSQNTGELFF
v_call: TRBV24-1; j_call: TRBJ2-1; cdr3_aa: CATGAGNEQFF
v_call: TRBV28; j_call: TRBJ1-6; cdr3_aa: CASSLWGLGINSPLHF
v_call: TRBV4-1; j_call: TRBJ1-5; cdr3_aa: CASSQGQGIQPQHF
v_call: TRBV27; j_call: TRBJ2-1; cdr3_aa: CASSLRQGVDNEQFF
v_call: TRBV3-1/TRBV3-2; j_call: TRBJ1-2; cdr3_aa: CASSQRGQFSNYGYTF
v_call: TRBV5-1; j_call: TRBJ1-4; cdr3_aa: CASSTGTGDEKLFF
v_call: TRBV28; j_call: TRBJ1-5; cdr3_aa: CASSGTGSGNQPQHF
v_call: TRBV4-3; j_call: TRBJ1-1; cdr3_aa: CASSSNPQGNTEAFF
v_call: TRBV4-2; j_call: TRBJ2-7; cdr3_aa: CASSQGLATYEQYF
v_call: TRBV20-1; j_call: TRBJ2-2; cdr3_aa: CSASGGLASGELFF
v_call: TRBV5-6; j_call: TRBJ2-7; cdr3_aa: CASSLALGVEQYF
v_call: TRBV15; j_call: TRBJ1-1; cdr3_aa: CATSRGQTNTEAFF
v_call: TRBV18; j_call: TRBJ1-6; cdr3_aa: CASLDRTNSPLHF
v_call: TRBV5-1; j_call: TRBJ2-3; cdr3_aa: CASSRLADTQYF
v_call: TRBV7-3; j_call: TRBJ2-7; cdr3_aa: CASSLRVEDEQYF
v_call: TRBV7-2; j_call: TRBJ1-6; cdr3_aa: CASSPQVPSSYNSPLHF
v_call: TRBV5-1; j_call: TRBJ1-1; cdr3_aa: CASSLGMGQGTEAFF
v_call: TRBV7-8; j_call: TRBJ1-2; cdr3_aa: CASSPDRQSANYGYTF
v_call: TRBV18; j_call: TRBJ1-1; cdr3_aa: CASSPTVRDTEAFF
v_call: TRBV12-3/TRBV12-4; j_call: TRBJ2-7; cdr3_aa: CASSLGLPYEQYF
v_call: TRBV29-1; j_call: TRBJ2-1; cdr3_aa: CSVEGGSEQFF
v_call: TRBV6-2/TRBV6-3; j_call: TRBJ2-4; cdr3_aa: CASSLQGNIQYF
v_call: TRBV10-3; j_call: TRBJ1-2; cdr3_aa: CAISERLSPTGKSYGYTF
v_call: TRBV27; j_call: TRBJ2-1; cdr3_aa: CASSLWPGTGSYNEQFF
v_call: TRBV5-1; j_call: TRBJ1-2; cdr3_aa: CASSFSGTVNYGYTF
v_call: TRBV29-1; j_call: TRBJ2-3; cdr3_aa: CSVSGGSTDTQYF
v_call: TRBV4-3; j_call: TRBJ1-1; cdr3_aa: CASSHAVSDRTAEAFF
v_call: TRBV5-4; j_call: TRBJ2-7; cdr3_aa: CASSWGQGYEQYF
v_call: TRBV7-7; j_call: TRBJ1-3; cdr3_aa: CASSPSIGNTIYF
v_call: TRBV19; j_call: TRBJ2-2; cdr3_aa: CASRTGTNTGELFF
v_call: TRBV19; j_call: TRBJ1-1; cdr3_aa: CASIDPPGNTEAFF
v_call: TRBV7-9; j_call: TRBJ2-1; cdr3_aa: CASSLGLAGAYNEQFF
v_call: TRBV5-1; j_call: TRBJ1-1; cdr3_aa: CASSVGQAGAEAFF
v_call: TRBV4-1; j_call: TRBJ2-7; cdr3_aa: CASSQVAVRTHYEQYF
v_call: TRBV5-1; j_call: TRBJ1-1; cdr3_aa: CASSFGGDTEAFF
v_call: TRBV6-2/TRBV6-3; j_call: TRBJ2-7; cdr3_aa: CASGLAGLKGEQYF
v_call: TRBV4-1; j_call: TRBJ2-1; cdr3_aa: CASSQGDRTHPYNEQFF
v_call: TRBV5-1; j_call: TRBJ2-7; cdr3_aa: CASRGGSSYEQYF
v_call: TRBV6-5; j_call: TRBJ2-7; cdr3_aa: CASSYSNAWAYEQYF
v_call: TRBV5-4; j_call: TRBJ2-5; cdr3_aa: CASSRTSGGPETQYF
v_call: TRBV6-5; j_call: TRBJ2-7; cdr3_aa: CATKSGDEQYF